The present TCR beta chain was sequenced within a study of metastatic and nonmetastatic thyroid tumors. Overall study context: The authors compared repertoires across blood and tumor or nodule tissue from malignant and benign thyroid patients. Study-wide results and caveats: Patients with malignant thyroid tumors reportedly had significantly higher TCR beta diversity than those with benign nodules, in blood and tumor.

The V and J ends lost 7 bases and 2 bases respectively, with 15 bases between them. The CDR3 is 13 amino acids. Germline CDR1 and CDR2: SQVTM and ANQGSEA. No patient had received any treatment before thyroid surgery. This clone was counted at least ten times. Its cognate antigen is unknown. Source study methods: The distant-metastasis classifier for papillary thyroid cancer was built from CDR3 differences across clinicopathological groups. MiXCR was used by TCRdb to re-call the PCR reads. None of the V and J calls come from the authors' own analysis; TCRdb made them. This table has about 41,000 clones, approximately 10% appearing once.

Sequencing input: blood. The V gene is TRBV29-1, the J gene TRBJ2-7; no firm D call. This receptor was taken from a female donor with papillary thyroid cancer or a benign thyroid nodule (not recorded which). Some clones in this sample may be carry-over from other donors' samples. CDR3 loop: CSGRTGTTYEQYF. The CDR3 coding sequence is TGCAGCGGTCGGACCGGTACAACCTACGAGCAGTACTTC.